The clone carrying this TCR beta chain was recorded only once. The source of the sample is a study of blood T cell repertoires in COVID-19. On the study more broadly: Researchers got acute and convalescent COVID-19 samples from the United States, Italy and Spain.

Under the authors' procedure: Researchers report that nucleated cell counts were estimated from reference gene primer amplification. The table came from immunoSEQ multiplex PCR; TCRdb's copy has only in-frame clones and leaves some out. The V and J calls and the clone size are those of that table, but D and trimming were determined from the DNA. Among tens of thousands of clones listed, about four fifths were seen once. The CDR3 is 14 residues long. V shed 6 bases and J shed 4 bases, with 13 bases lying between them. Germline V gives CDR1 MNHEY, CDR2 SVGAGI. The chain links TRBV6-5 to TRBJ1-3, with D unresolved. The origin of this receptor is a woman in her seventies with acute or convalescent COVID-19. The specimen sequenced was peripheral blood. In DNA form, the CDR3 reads TGTGCCAGCAGGTTCCAGGAAAACGGAAACACCATATATTTT. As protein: CASRFQENGNTIYF.